This T cell receptor (beta chain) was retrieved from a study of blood T cell repertoires in COVID-19. Overall study: Sites across the United States, Italy and Spain contributed samples from acute and convalescent COVID-19. Sources were T cells, B-cell-depleted T cells, or PBMCs; the material itself was cDNA or gDNA.

Germline V lookup: CDR1 LNHDA, CDR2 SQIVND (reference sequence). The CDR3 covers 16 residues. The V and J ends lost 5 bases and 1 base, in that order; junction bases with no gene match: 4. Authors' data handling: Using reference gene primer amplification, nucleated cell counts were estimated. The protocol was immunoSEQ multiplex PCR, while the TCRdb copy is restricted to in-frame clones and leaves out a portion. The V and J calls and the clone size are those of that table, but D and trimming were determined from the DNA. The sample yields 200,000 to 250,000 clones, roughly 83% seen once. Sequenced material: peripheral blood. V is TRBV19 and J is TRBJ2-3, with 12 bases aligning to TRBD2. The clonotype comes from a woman between 50 and 59 years old with acute or convalescent COVID-19. This CDR3 reads CASSLAGGPGTDTQYF. The CDR3 region has the DNA TGTGCCAGTAGTCTAGCGGGAGGGCCTGGCACAGATACGCAGTATTTT.